Detailed here is one TCR beta chain. The data originate from a study of blood T cell repertoires in COVID-19. Looking at the study overall: The cDNA or gDNA used as material had been derived from T cells, B-cell-depleted T cells, or PBMCs.

Method: immunoSEQ multiplex PCR; TCRdb's copy keeps in-frame clones and lacks some. This table has a few hundred thousand clones, about 90% appearing once. Participants were placed into cohorts based on the clinical history they reported. In germline, CDR1 is LGHNT, CDR2 FRNRAP. CDR3 size: 15 residues. V dropped 6 bases and J dropped 4; count of bases not matched to a gene: 6. The sequenced sample consisted of PBMCs or T cells enriched from blood (not recorded which). V and J are TRBV12-5 and TRBJ2-1; TRBD2 aligns across 10 bases. The TCR was taken from a man aged 18 to 30 who had recovered from COVID-19. The chain's CDR3 is CASGPGLAEYNEQFF. CDR3 sequence (DNA): TGTGCTAGTGGCCCCGGACTAGCGGAGTACAATGAGCAGTTCTTC.